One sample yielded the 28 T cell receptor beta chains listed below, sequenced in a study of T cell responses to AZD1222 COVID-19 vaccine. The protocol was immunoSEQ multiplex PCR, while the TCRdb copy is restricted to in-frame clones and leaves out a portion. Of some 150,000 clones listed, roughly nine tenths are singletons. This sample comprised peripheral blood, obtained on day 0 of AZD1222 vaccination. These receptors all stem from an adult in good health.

The DNA of the CDR3 is TGTGCCAGCAGCCAAGATCTAGTCTCCTACGAGCAGTACTTC. It translates to CASSQDLVSYEQYF. This rearrangement joins TRBV3-1 (or the pseudogene TRBV3-2) to TRBJ2-7; D is uncertain. V lost 0 bases and J 0 bases, leaving 6 bases between the germline ends. Germline CDR1 LGHDT, CDR2 YNNKEL (reference sequence). This CDR3 spans 14 amino acids.

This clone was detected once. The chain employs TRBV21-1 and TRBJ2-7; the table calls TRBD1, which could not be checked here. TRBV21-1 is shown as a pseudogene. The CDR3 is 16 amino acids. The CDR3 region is CASSKESGQGSYEQYF. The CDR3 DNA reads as TGTGCCAGCAGCAAAGAGTCTGGACAGGGGTCCTACGAGCAGTACTTC.

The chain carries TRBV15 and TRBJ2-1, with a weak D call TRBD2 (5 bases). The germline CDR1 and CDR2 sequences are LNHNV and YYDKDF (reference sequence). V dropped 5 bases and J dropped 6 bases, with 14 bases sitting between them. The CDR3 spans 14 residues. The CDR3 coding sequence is TGTGCCACCAGCGGTTCAGAGGGTGCCAATGAGCAGTTCTTC. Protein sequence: CATSGSEGANEQFF. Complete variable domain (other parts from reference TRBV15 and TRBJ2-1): DAMVIQNPRYQVTQFGKPVTLSCSQTLNHNVMYWYQQKSSQAPKLLFHYYDKDFNNEADTPDNFQSRRPNTSFCFLDIRSPGLGDTAMYLCATSGSEGANEQFFGPGTRLTVL.

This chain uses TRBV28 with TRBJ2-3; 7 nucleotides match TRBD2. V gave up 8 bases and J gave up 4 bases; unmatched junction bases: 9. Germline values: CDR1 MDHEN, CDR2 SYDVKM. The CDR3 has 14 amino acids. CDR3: CASSAAGEADTQYF. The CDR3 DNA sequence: TGTGCCAGCTCAGCGGCGGGAGAGGCAGATACGCAGTATTTT.

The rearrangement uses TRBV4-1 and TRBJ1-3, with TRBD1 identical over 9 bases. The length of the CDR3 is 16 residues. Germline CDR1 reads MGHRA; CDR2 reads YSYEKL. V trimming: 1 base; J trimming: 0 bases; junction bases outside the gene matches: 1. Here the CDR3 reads CASSQGTGASGNTIYF. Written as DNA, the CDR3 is TGCGCCAGCAGCCAAGGGACAGGGGCCTCTGGAAACACCATATATTTT.

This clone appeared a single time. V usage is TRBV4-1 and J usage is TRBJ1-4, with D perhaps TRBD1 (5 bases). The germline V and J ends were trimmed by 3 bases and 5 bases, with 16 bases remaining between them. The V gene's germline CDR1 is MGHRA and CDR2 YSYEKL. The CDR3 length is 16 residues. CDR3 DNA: TGCGCCAGCAGCCAGGCCCCGGGACCCATAAATGAAAAACTGTTTTTT. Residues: CASSQAPGPINEKLFF.

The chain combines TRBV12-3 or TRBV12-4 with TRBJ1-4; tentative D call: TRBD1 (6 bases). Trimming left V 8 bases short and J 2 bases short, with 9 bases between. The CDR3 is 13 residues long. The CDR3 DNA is TGTGCCAGCCAAGGACAGACTAATGAAAAACTGTTTTTT. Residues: CASQGQTNEKLFF.

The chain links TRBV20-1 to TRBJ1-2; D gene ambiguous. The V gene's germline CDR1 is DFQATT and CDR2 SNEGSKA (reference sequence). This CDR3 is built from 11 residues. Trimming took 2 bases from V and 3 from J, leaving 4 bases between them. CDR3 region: CSARQDYGYTF. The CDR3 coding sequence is TGCAGTGCTAGACAGGACTATGGCTACACCTTC.

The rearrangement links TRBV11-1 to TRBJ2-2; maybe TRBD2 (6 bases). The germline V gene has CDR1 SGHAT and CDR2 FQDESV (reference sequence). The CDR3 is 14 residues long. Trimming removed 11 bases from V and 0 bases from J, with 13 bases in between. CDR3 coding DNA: TGTGCCGTACCCGGGACTGCGAACACCGGGGAGCTGTTTTTT. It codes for CAVPGTANTGELFF.

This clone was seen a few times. In DNA form, the CDR3 reads TGTGCCAGCAGCCCAGGTCCCAGGGGGAGTAGCTCCTACGAGCAGTACTTC. This codes for CASSPGPRGSSSYEQYF. The rearrangement links TRBV5-4 to TRBJ2-7, with 7 bases lining up with TRBD1. Losses at the gene ends were 4 bases for V and 0 bases for J; bases not matched to a gene: 13. This CDR3 has 17 residues. Germline loops: CDR1 SGHNT, CDR2 YYREEE (reference sequence).

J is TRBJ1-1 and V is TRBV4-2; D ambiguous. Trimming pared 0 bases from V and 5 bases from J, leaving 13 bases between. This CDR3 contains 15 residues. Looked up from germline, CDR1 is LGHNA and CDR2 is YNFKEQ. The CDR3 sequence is CASSQDRSGLTEAFF. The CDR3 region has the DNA TGTGCCAGCAGCCAAGATAGGTCCGGGTTAACTGAAGCTTTCTTT.

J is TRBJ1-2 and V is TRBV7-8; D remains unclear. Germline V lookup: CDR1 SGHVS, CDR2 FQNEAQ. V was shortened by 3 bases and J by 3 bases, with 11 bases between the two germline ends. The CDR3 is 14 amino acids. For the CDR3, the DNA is TGTGCCAGCAGCTTTAGGTTTCAGGACTATGGCTACACCTTC. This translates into CASSFRFQDYGYTF.

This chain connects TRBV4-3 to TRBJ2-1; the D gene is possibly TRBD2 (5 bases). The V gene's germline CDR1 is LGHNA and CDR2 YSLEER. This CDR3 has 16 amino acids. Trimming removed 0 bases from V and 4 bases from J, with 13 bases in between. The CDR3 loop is CASSQDWESGYNEQFF. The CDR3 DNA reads TGCGCCAGCAGCCAAGATTGGGAATCGGGGTACAATGAGCAGTTCTTC.

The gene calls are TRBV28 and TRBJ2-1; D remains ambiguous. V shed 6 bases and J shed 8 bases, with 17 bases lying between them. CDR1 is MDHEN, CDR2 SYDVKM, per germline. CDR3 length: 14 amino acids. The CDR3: CASSPDWQWYEQFF. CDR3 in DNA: TGTGCCAGCAGCCCTGACTGGCAGTGGTATGAGCAGTTCTTC.

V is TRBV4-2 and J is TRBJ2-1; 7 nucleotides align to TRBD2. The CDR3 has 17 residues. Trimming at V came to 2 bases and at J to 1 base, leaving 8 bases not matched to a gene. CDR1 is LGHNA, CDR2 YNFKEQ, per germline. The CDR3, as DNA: TGTGCCAGCAGCCAATTGGTGGGAGGGAAATCCTACAATGAGCAGTTCTTC. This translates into CASSQLVGGKSYNEQFF.

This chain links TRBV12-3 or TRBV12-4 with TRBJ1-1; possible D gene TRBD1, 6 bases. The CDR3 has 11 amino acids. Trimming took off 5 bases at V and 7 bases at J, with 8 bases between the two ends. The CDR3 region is CASSQGFEAFF. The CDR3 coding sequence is TGTGCCAGCAGTCAGGGGTTTGAAGCTTTCTTT.

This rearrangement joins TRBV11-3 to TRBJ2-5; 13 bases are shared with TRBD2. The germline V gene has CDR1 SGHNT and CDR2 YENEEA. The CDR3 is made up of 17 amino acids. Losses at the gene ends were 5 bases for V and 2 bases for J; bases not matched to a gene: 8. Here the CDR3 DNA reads TGTGCCAGCAGCAAGTCACCACTAGCGGGAGGGCAAGAGACCCAGTACTTC. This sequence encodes CASSKSPLAGGQETQYF. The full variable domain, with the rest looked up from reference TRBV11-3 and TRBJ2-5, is EAGVVQSPRYKIIEKKQPVAFWCNPISGHNTLYWYLQNLGQGPELLIRYENEEAVDDSQLPKDRFSAERLKGVDSTLKIQPAELGDSAVYLCASSKSPLAGGQETQYFGPGTRLLVL.

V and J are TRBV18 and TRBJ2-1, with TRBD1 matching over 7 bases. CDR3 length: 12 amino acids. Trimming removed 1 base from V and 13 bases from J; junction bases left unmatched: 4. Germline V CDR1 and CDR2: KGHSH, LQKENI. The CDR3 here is CASSPRDSAQFF. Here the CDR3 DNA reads TGTGCCAGCTCACCACGGGACAGCGCCCAGTTCTTC.

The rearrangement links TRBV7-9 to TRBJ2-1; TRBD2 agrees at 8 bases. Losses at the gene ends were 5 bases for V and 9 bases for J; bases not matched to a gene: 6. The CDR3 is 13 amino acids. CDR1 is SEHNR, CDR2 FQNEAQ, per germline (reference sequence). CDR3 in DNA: TGTGCCAGCAGCGAGAGGACTAGCTTTGAGCAGTTCTTC. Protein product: CASSERTSFEQFF.

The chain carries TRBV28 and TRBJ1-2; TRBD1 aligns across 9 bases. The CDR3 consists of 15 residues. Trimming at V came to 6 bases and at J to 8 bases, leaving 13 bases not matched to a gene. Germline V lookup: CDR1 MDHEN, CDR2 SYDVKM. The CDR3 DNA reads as TGTGCCAGCAGCACCCTCGCCCGGACAGGGGAAGGCTACACCTTC. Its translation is CASSTLARTGEGYTF.

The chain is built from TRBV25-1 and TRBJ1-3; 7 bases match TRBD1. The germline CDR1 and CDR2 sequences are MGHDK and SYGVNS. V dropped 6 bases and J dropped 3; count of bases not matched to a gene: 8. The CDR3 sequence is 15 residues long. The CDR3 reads CASRDRQGNGNTIYF. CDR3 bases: TGTGCCAGCAGAGACAGACAGGGTAATGGAAACACCATATATTTT.

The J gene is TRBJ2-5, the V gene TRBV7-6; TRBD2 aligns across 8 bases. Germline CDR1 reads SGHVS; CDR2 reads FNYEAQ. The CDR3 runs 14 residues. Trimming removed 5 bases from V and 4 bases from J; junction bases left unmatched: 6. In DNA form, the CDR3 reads TGTGCCAGCAGCAAAAGCGGGAGTACAGAGACCCAGTACTTC. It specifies CASSKSGSTETQYF.

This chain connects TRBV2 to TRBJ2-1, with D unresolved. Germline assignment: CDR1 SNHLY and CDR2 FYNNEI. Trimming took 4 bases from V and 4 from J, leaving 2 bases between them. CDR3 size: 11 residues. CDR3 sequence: CASSAYNEQFF. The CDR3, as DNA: TGTGCCAGCAGTGCATACAATGAGCAGTTCTTC.

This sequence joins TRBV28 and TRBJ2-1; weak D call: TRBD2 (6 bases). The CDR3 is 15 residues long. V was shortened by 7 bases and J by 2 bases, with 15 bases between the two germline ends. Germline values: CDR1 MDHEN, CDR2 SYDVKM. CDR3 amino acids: CASTRLANTYNEQFF. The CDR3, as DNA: TGTGCCAGCACGCGTCTAGCGAATACCTACAATGAGCAGTTCTTC. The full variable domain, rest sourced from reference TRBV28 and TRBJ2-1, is DVKVTQSSRYLVKRTGEKVFLECVQDMDHENMFWYRQDPGLGLRLIYFSYDVKMKEKGDIPEGYSVSREKKERFSLILESASTNQTSMYLCASTRLANTYNEQFFGPGTRLTVL.

CDR3 nucleotides: TGCGCCAGCAGCCTCCAGGGGGTCTCTGGAAACACCATATATTTT. This codes for CASSLQGVSGNTIYF. The rearrangement joins TRBV5-1 to TRBJ1-3, with 7 bases matching TRBD1. Trimming took 4 bases from V and 0 from J; bases not matched to a gene: 4. Per the germline V gene, CDR1 is SGHRS and CDR2 is YFSETQ. The CDR3 loop spans 15 amino acids.

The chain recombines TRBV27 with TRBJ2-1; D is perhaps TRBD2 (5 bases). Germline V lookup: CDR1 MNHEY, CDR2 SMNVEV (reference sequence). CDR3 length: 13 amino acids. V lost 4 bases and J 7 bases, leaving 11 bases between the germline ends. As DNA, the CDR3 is TGTGCCAGCAGTTCCCGGGGTCGTAATGAGCAGTTCTTC. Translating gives CASSSRGRNEQFF.

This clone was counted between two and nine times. CDR3 in amino acids: CASRREPVGLAQTYEQYF. CDR3 nucleotides: TGTGCCAGCAGACGAGAACCGGTTGGACTAGCGCAAACCTACGAGCAGTACTTC. This chain joins TRBV6-6 and TRBJ2-7; 9 nucleotides agree with TRBD2. This CDR3 is built from 18 residues. Per the germline V gene, CDR1 is MNHNY and CDR2 is SVGAGI (reference sequence). J gave up 2 bases and V 6 bases, and 17 bases lay outside the gene matches.

CDR3 bases: TGCGCCAGCAGCACGGGTGGGTACGAGCAGTACTTC. Translating it yields CASSTGGYEQYF. The chain is built from TRBV5-1 and TRBJ2-7; D unclear. With 4 bases removed from V and 4 bases from J, the gap between germline ends came to 9 bases. The CDR3 loop spans 12 amino acids. Germline V gives CDR1 SGHRS, CDR2 YFSETQ.